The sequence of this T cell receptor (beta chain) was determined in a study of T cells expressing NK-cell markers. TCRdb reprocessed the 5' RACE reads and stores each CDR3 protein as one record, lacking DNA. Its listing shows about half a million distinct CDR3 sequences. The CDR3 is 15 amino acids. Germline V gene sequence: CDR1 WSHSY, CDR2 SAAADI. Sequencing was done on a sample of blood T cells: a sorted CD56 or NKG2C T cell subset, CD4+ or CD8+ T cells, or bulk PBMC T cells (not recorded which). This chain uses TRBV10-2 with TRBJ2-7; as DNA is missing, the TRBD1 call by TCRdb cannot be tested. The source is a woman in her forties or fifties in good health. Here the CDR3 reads CASNPGHSSSYEQYF.